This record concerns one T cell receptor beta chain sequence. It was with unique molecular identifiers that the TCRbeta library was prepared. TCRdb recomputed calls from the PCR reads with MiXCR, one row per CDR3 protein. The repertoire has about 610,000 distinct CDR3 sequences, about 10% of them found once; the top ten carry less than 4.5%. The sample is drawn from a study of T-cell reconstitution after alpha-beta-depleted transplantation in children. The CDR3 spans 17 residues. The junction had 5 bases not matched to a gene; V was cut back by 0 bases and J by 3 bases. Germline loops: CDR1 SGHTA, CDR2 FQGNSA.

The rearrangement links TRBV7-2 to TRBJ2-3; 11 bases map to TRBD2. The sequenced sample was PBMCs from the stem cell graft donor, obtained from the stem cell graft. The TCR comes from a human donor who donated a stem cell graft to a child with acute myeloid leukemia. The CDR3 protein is CASSLASRLAGTDTQYF. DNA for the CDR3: TGTGCCAGCAGCTTAGCCTCGAGACTAGCGGGAACAGATACGCAGTATTTT.